A single sample gave rise to the 26 T cell receptor beta chains below, sequenced in a study of control samples from healthy donors and cancer patients. Libraries were prepared by immunoSEQ multiplex PCR; TCRdb keeps only in-frame clonotypes and omits some of them. The repertoire has 70,000 to 100,000 clones, about 87% of them found once; the top ten carry 1.9%. Sequencing was carried out using PBMCs. These receptors were collected from a woman aged 55-70 years with head and neck cancer.

This clone came up once. The chain recombines TRBV5-1 with TRBJ1-5; D is unresolved. V was shortened by 0 bases and J by 0 bases, with 4 bases between the two germline ends. Germline V gives CDR1 SGHRS, CDR2 YFSETQ. This CDR3 comprises 14 residues. Here the CDR3 reads CASSLGGSNQPQHF. CDR3 bases: TGCGCCAGCAGCTTGGGAGGTAGCAATCAGCCCCAGCATTTT.

The genes are TRBV19 and TRBJ2-2; TRBD1 matches 9 bases. The V segment lost 5 bases and the J segment 4 bases; nucleotides outside the gene matches: 8. This CDR3 comprises 16 residues. From germline, CDR1 is LNHDA and CDR2 SQIVND (reference sequence). CDR3 protein: CASSLEGQGPTGELFF. The CDR3 bases are TGTGCCAGTAGTCTGGAAGGACAGGGGCCCACCGGGGAGCTGTTTTTT.

The rearrangement uses TRBV7-3 and TRBJ1-2; TRBD1 agrees at 8 bases. There are 15 residues in the CDR3. Germline values: CDR1 SGHTA, CDR2 FQGTGA. Trimming took 3 bases from V and 0 from J; bases not matched to a gene: 3. CDR3 sequence reads: CASSLTGAANYGYTF. The CDR3 DNA sequence: TGTGCCAGCAGCTTGACAGGGGCCGCTAACTATGGCTACACCTTC.

Here the CDR3 DNA reads TGTGCCAGCAGTGGGCCATGGACAGAGACCCAGTACTTC. Its protein is CASSGPWTETQYF. The rearrangement links TRBV3-1 (or the pseudogene TRBV3-2) to TRBJ2-5; D call uncertain. Germline values: CDR1 LGHDT, CDR2 YNNKEL (reference sequence). V was cut by 6 bases and J by 4 bases, with 12 bases left in between. This CDR3 has 13 residues.

This chain connects TRBV14 to TRBJ1-1, with a tentative D call TRBD1 (5 bases). V was pared by 0 bases and J by 6 bases, with 14 bases between. CDR3 length: 15 amino acids. Germline V gives CDR1 SGHDN, CDR2 FVKESK. The CDR3 nucleotides read TGTGCCAGCAGCCAAGATCGTGGGGCGTGGGCTGAAGCTTTCTTT. The encoded protein is CASSQDRGAWAEAFF. Combining the CDR3 with reference TRBV14 and TRBJ1-1 gives the whole variable domain EAGVTQFPSHSVIEKGQTVTLRCDPISGHDNLYWYRRVMGKEIKFLLHFVKESKQDESGMPNNRFLAERTGGTYSTLKVQPAELEDSGVYFCASSQDRGAWAEAFFGQGTRLTVV.

The V and J genes are TRBV5-1 and TRBJ2-1; D may be TRBD2 (5 bases). The length of the CDR3 is 15 residues. V was cut by 4 bases and J by 7 bases, with 18 bases left in between. The germline CDR1 and CDR2 sequences are SGHRS and YFSETQ. The CDR3 nucleotides read TGCGCCAGCAGCCCATCTCCCGGGATCTCGAATGAGCAGTTCTTC. It encodes CASSPSPGISNEQFF.

The V call is TRBV2, the J call TRBJ2-7; tentatively, D is TRBD1 (6 bases). V was cut by 3 bases and J by 3 bases, with 12 bases left in between. CDR1 SNHLY and CDR2 FYNNEI come from the germline V gene. This CDR3 has 14 residues. In DNA form, the CDR3 reads TGTGCCAGCAGTGATTTCGTAGGGGGCTACGAGCAGTACTTC. Its protein is CASSDFVGGYEQYF.

The chain uses TRBV9 and TRBJ2-7; 9 bases agree with TRBD1. This CDR3 region has 16 residues. J was trimmed by 2 bases and V by 0 bases; bases with no gene match: 6. Germline V lookup: CDR1 SGDLS, CDR2 YYNGEE. The CDR3 DNA follows: TGTGCCAGCAGCGTAGCCCCACAGGGGGCAACCTACGAGCAGTACTTC. Protein sequence: CASSVAPQGATYEQYF.

V and J are TRBV7-2 and TRBJ1-6, with 7 bases lining up with TRBD1. The CDR3 contains 15 residues. Germline CDR1 reads SGHTA; CDR2 reads FQGNSA. After removal of 1 base from V and 7 bases from J, the junction contained 4 bases not matched to a gene. For the CDR3, the DNA is TGTGCCAGCAGCTTAGGGACAGGTTTGAATTCACCCCTCCACTTT. Its protein product is CASSLGTGLNSPLHF.

The rearrangement links TRBV10-3 to TRBJ1-4; D is possibly TRBD1 (6 bases). The CDR3 consists of 15 residues. The V end was cut by 3 bases, the J end by 6 bases, with 14 bases between. Germline V lookup: CDR1 ENHRY, CDR2 SYGVKD. CDR3 sequence reads: CAISDSYRADEKLFF. The CDR3 nucleotides read TGTGCCATCAGTGACTCCTACAGGGCTGATGAAAAACTGTTTTTT.

The genes are TRBV10-2 and TRBJ2-7; D might be TRBD2 (6 bases). V was pared by 3 bases and J by 0 bases, with 12 bases between. Germline V gives CDR1 WSHSY, CDR2 SAAADI. There are 15 residues in the CDR3. CDR3: CASSDPAGISYEQYF. In nucleotides, the CDR3 is TGCGCCAGCAGTGACCCAGCGGGCATCTCCTACGAGCAGTACTTC.

J is TRBJ2-1 and V is TRBV7-2; TRBD2 aligns across 11 bases. The CDR3 totals 15 residues. Looked up from germline, CDR1 is SGHTA and CDR2 is FQGNSA. The ends lost 2 bases at V and 8 bases at J; junction bases unmatched: 5. CDR3 coding DNA: TGTGCCAGCAGCTTAAATAGCGGGGGGGGCCATGAGCAGTTCTTC. The encoded protein is CASSLNSGGGHEQFF.

This rearrangement joins TRBV2 to TRBJ2-7, with D possibly being TRBD1 or TRBD2 (5 bases each). Trimming stripped 3 bases from V and 3 bases from J, with 9 bases between. Germline loops: CDR1 SNHLY, CDR2 FYNNEI. This CDR3 is built from 13 residues. The CDR3 sequence is CASSDVGDYEQYF. The CDR3 nucleotides read TGTGCCAGCAGTGATGTGGGGGACTACGAGCAGTACTTC.

The V gene is TRBV19, the J gene TRBJ2-6; D is uncertain. Trimming shortened V by 4 bases and J by 3 bases, and 13 bases separated the two germline ends. This CDR3 region has 16 residues. Germline V gene sequence: CDR1 LNHDA, CDR2 SQIVND (reference sequence). The CDR3 is CASSTLQGYGANVLTF. For the CDR3, the DNA is TGTGCCAGTAGTACACTCCAAGGTTATGGGGCCAACGTCCTGACTTTC.

J is TRBJ2-1 and V is TRBV5-1; 7 bases map to TRBD2. V gave up 0 bases and J gave up 8 bases; unmatched junction bases: 11. The CDR3 is 16 residues long. CDR1 SGHRS and CDR2 YFSETQ come from the germline V gene. Written as DNA, the CDR3 is TGCGCCAGCAGCTTGGTTTACGCGGGAGAGAGCCATGAGCAGTTCTTC. It codes for CASSLVYAGESHEQFF.

J is TRBJ1-5 and V is TRBV7-2, with a possible D match to TRBD1 (5 bases). CDR1 is SGHTA, CDR2 FQGNSA, per germline. The CDR3 totals 18 residues. The germline V and J ends were trimmed by 1 base and 0 bases, with 16 bases remaining between them. The CDR3 sequence: CASSLVTATTHSNQPQHF. DNA for the CDR3: TGTGCCAGCAGCTTAGTGACAGCGACAACTCATAGCAATCAGCCCCAGCATTTT.

The chain combines TRBV27 with TRBJ2-5; D remains ambiguous. Germline CDR1 and CDR2: MNHEY and SMNVEV (reference sequence). The CDR3 totals 16 residues. Trimming took 6 bases from V and 5 from J, leaving 22 bases between them. In DNA form, the CDR3 reads TGTGCCAGCAGCCGTATCCCCGCCGGGTACTGGGAGACCCAGTACTTC. Its translation is CASSRIPAGYWETQYF.

The genes are TRBV25-1 and TRBJ2-2; D tentatively reads TRBD1 or TRBD2 (5 bases each). Trimming removed 4 bases from V and 0 bases from J, with 12 bases in between. The CDR3 spans 16 residues. Germline values: CDR1 MGHDK, CDR2 SYGVNS. CDR3 in amino acids: CASSGRTGPNTGELFF. CDR3 nucleotides: TGTGCCAGCAGTGGAAGGACGGGACCGAACACCGGGGAGCTGTTTTTT.

This chain connects TRBV24-1 to TRBJ2-7; 10 bases fit TRBD2. CDR1 is KGHDR, CDR2 SFDVKD, per germline. Germline trimming cut 2 bases from V and 3 bases from J; bases unmatched to any gene: 6. This CDR3 comprises 16 residues. In DNA form, the CDR3 reads TGTGCCACCAGTGATTCGGGGACTAGCGAAATCTACGAGCAGTACTTC. Its translation: CATSDSGTSEIYEQYF.

V is TRBV5-1 and J is TRBJ1-2; perhaps TRBD1 as D (6 bases). V lost 1 base to trimming and J lost 3 bases, with 10 bases between them. The CDR3 covers 14 residues. Germline CDR1 SGHRS, CDR2 YFSETQ. The CDR3 reads CASSLSGDDYGYTF. CDR3 DNA sequence: TGCGCCAGCAGCTTGTCAGGGGATGACTATGGCTACACCTTC.

This chain uses TRBV28 with TRBJ1-1, with TRBD1 matching over 7 bases. V shed 4 bases and J 3 bases; nucleotides not matched to a gene: 14. Germline assignment: CDR1 MDHEN and CDR2 SYDVKM. This CDR3 comprises 17 residues. DNA of the CDR3: TGTGCCAGCAGTTCAAGGGACAGCTTTTTTGCGGACACTGAAGCTTTCTTT. Protein product: CASSSRDSFFADTEAFF. The variable domain in full, completed from reference TRBV28 and TRBJ1-1, reads DVKVTQSSRYLVKRTGEKVFLECVQDMDHENMFWYRQDPGLGLRLIYFSYDVKMKEKGDIPEGYSVSREKKERFSLILESASTNQTSMYLCASSSRDSFFADTEAFFGQGTRLTVV.

The chain employs TRBV3-1 (or the pseudogene TRBV3-2) and TRBJ2-5; 7 bases map to TRBD2. Germline loops: CDR1 LGHDT, CDR2 YNNKEL (reference sequence). V shed 0 bases, J shed 9 bases, and the junction held 10 bases outside the gene matches. The CDR3 runs 15 residues. CDR3 loop: CASSQDGVGGRAQYF. DNA for the CDR3: TGTGCCAGCAGCCAAGACGGGGTCGGGGGGAGGGCCCAGTACTTC.

For this clone: Within the sample, other DNA sequences also encode this same CDR3. The chain carries TRBV3-1 (or the pseudogene TRBV3-2) and TRBJ2-5; D ambiguous. Trimming removed 1 base at V and 5 bases at J, with 2 bases between. This CDR3 comprises 11 residues. In germline, CDR1 is LGHDT, CDR2 YNNKEL (reference sequence). The CDR3 reads CASSQGETQYF. In DNA, the CDR3 is TGTGCCAGCAGCCAAGGGGAGACCCAGTACTTC.

This sequence joins TRBV18 and TRBJ1-1; no firm D call. This CDR3 is 17 amino acids long. Germline-derived CDR1 and CDR2 are KGHSH and LQKENI. V gave up 0 bases and J gave up 2 bases, with 16 bases separating them. CDR3 DNA: TGTGCCAGCTCACCACCGTTGCGTTTGGTTCCCAACACTGAAGCTTTCTTT. Protein product: CASSPPLRLVPNTEAFF.

A single count supports this clone. The chain couples TRBV24-1 to TRBJ1-5; 7 nucleotides agree with TRBD1. The CDR3 is 13 amino acids. With 4 bases clipped from V and 7 bases from J, the junction kept 3 bases outside the gene matches. Germline CDR1 KGHDR, CDR2 SFDVKD. CDR3 in DNA: TGTGCCACCAGTGACACAGGGGAACAGCCCCAGCATTTT. This translates into CATSDTGEQPQHF.

This chain joins TRBV4-2 and TRBJ2-3, with 14 bases matching TRBD2. J gave up 6 bases and V 2 bases, and 7 bases lay outside the gene matches. Germline-derived CDR1 and CDR2 are LGHNA and YNFKEQ. This CDR3 spans 17 amino acids. The CDR3 sequence: CASSQMGTSGSPDTQYF. CDR3 in DNA: TGTGCCAGCAGCCAAATGGGGACTAGCGGGAGCCCCGATACGCAGTATTTT.